A single sample is the source of the 8 T cell receptor beta chains below, sequenced in a study of Siglec-9 on CD8 T cells in melanoma. The assay was immunoSEQ multiplex PCR, and TCRdb's table has in-frame clones only and misses some. Of more than 25,000 clones listed, 75% to 85% are singletons. The specimen sequenced was Siglec-9- CD8+ T cells sorted from blood. These receptors were obtained from a human donor in good health.

This chain links TRBV19 with TRBJ1-5; D possibly corresponds to TRBD1 (6 bases). Germline V gene data show CDR1 as LNHDA and CDR2 as SQIVND (reference sequence). Trimming shortened V by 9 bases and J by 6 bases, and 12 bases separated the two germline ends. This CDR3 contains 12 residues. The CDR3 loop is CASHTGFQPQHF. Written as DNA, the CDR3 is TGTGCCAGCCACACAGGGTTTCAGCCCCAGCATTTT.

The V and J genes are TRBV6-5 and TRBJ1-3; D not certain. The CDR3 covers 13 residues. Trimming removed 2 bases at V and 4 bases at J, with 6 bases between. Germline assignment: CDR1 MNHEY and CDR2 SVGAGI. The CDR3 region has the DNA TGTGCCAGCAGTTACGTGGGGGGAAACACCATATATTTT. Its translation is CASSYVGGNTIYF.

The rearrangement joins TRBV7-8 to TRBJ2-1; 7 bases are shared with TRBD1. V shed 2 bases and J 8 bases; nucleotides not matched to a gene: 12. The CDR3 loop spans 16 amino acids. The V gene's germline CDR1 is SGHVS and CDR2 FQNEAQ. In nucleotides, the CDR3 is TGTGCCAGCAGCTTATATCGGACAGGTGATCGACATGAGCAGTTCTTC. It codes for CASSLYRTGDRHEQFF.

The chain uses TRBV6-1 and TRBJ2-7; no clear D. The V gene's germline CDR1 is MNHNS and CDR2 SASEGT. V shed 5 bases and J shed 3 bases, with 8 bases lying between them. This CDR3 has 12 amino acids. CDR3 DNA sequence: TGTGCCAGCAGTACTGGGCGCTACGAGCAGTACTTC. Amino acids: CASSTGRYEQYF.

This clone was seen a single time. The rearrangement uses TRBV6-5 and TRBJ1-1; D gene ambiguous. Germline V CDR1 and CDR2: MNHEY, SVGAGI. This CDR3 comprises 14 residues. The ends were cut back, 0 bases at V and 1 base at J, with 6 bases in the middle. CDR3 protein: CASSYSRGNTEAFF. In nucleotides, the CDR3 is TGTGCCAGCAGTTACTCACGGGGGAACACTGAAGCTTTCTTT.

This clone was observed once. V usage is TRBV29-1 and J usage is TRBJ2-3, with 11 bases aligning to TRBD2. After removal of 6 bases from V and 0 bases from J, the junction contained 5 bases not matched to a gene. Germline lookup yields CDR1 SQVTM and CDR2 ANQGSEA. This CDR3 region has 15 residues. CDR3 in DNA: TGCAGCGTCGGGACTAGCGGTTCTAGCACAGATACGCAGTATTTT. Translating gives CSVGTSGSSTDTQYF.

The chain employs TRBV13 and TRBJ1-1, with D possibly being TRBD1 (5 bases). The CDR3 is made up of 14 amino acids. Germline values: CDR1 PRHDT, CDR2 FYEKMQ (reference sequence). Between the trimmed V and J ends, which lost 3 bases and 6 bases, there was a span of 14 bases. CDR3: CASSLEGIRPEAFF. CDR3 DNA sequence: TGTGCCAGCAGCTTGGAGGGGATACGGCCTGAAGCTTTCTTT.

This chain uses TRBV15 with TRBJ1-1; D not certain. Trimming took off 3 bases at V and 2 bases at J, with 19 bases between the two ends. CDR3 length: 17 amino acids. Germline V gene sequence: CDR1 LNHNV, CDR2 YYDKDF (reference sequence). The CDR3 bases are TGTGCCACCAGCAGGAGACGTAGGCAGGAGGGTAACACTGAAGCTTTCTTT. This codes for CATSRRRRQEGNTEAFF.